This T cell receptor beta chain derives from a study of T and B cells in COVID-19 patients. This clonotype is large. TRB rearrangements were amplified by multiplex PCR with BIOMED2 TRB-A/B primers. MiXCR, applied by TCRdb to the multiplex PCR reads, yields one record per CDR3 protein. The sample has more than 550 distinct CDR3 sequences; about 30% are singletons. From blood, about 220-500 ng of genomic DNA served as TRB template. This sequence originates from a human donor with active COVID-19. The sequenced sample consisted of blood.

DNA for the CDR3: TGTGCCAGCAGTTTGGGTCAGGGCATATACAATGAGCAGTTCTTC. Translated: CASSLGQGIYNEQFF. The chain carries TRBV12-3 or TRBV12-4 and TRBJ2-1; D is possibly TRBD1 (5 bases). V lost 3 bases, J lost 4 bases, and 13 bases lay in between. CDR3 length: 15 residues.